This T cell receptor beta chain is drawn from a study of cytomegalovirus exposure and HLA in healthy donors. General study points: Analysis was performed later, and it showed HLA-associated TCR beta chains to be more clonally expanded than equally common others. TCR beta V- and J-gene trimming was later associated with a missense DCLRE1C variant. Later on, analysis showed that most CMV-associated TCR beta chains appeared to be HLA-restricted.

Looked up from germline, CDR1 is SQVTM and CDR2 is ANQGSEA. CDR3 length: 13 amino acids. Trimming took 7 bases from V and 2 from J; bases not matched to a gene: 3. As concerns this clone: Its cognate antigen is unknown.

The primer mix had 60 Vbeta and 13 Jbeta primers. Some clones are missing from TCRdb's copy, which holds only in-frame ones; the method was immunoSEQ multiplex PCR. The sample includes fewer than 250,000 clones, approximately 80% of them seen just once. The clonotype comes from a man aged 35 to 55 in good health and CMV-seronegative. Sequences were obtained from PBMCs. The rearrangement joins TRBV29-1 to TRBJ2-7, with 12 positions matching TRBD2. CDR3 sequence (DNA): TGCAGCGGAGGACTAGCGGGAACCTACGAGCAGTACTTC. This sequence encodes CSGGLAGTYEQYF.